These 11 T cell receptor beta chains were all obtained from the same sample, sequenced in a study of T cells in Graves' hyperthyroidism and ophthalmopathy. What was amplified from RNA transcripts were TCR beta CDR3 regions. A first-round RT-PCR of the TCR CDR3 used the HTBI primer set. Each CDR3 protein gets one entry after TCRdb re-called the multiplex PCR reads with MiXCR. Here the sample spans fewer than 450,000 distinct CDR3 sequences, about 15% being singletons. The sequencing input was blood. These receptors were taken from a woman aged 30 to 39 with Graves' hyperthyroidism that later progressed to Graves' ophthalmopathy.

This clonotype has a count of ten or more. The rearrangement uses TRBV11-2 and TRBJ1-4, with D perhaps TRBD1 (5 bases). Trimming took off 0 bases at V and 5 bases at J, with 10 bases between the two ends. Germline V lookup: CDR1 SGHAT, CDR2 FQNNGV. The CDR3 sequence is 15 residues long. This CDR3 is CASSLEAGANEKLFF. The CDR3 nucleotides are TGTGCCAGCAGCTTAGAGGCCGGGGCGAATGAAAAACTGTTTTTT. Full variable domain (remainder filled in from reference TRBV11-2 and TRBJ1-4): EAGVAQSPRYKIIEKRQSVAFWCNPISGHATLYWYQQILGQGPKLLIQFQNNGVVDDSQLPKDRFSAERLKGVDSTLKIQPAKLEDSAVYLCASSLEAGANEKLFFGSGTQLSVL.

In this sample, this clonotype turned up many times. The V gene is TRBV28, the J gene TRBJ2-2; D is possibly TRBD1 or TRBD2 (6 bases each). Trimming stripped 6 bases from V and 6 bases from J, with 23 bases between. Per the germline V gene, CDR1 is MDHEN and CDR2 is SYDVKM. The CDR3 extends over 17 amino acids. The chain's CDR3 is CASRHSRGALLAGELFF. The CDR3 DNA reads TGTGCCAGCAGACATTCGAGGGGGGCGTTATTGGCCGGGGAGCTGTTTTTT.

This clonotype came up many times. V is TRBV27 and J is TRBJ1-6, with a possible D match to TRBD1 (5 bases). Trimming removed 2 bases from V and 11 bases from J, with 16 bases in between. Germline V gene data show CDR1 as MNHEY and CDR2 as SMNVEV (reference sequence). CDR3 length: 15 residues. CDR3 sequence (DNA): TGTGCCAGCAGTTTAGACGGCAGGGTTTGGACACCCCTCCACTTT. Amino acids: CASSLDGRVWTPLHF.

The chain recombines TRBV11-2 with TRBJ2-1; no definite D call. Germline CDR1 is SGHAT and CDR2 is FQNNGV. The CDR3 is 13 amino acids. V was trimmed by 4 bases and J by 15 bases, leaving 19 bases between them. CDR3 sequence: CASSSSDPTLLFF. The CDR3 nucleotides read TGTGCCAGCAGCTCCTCAGATCCCACCCTGCTGTTCTTC.

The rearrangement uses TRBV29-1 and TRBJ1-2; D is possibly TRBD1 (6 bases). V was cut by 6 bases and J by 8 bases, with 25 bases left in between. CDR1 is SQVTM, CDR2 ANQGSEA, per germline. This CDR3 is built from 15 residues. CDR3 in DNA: TGCAGCGTGGACCCCGCAGAGGGGGGACCGTGGGGCTACACCTTC. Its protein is CSVDPAEGGPWGYTF.

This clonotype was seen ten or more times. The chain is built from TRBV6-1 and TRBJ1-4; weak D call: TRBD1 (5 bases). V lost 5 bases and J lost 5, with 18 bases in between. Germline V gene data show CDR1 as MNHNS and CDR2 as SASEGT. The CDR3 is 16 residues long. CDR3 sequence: CASSRTSGTGNEKLFF. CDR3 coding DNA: TGTGCCAGCAGTAGGACCTCCGGGACCGGGAATGAAAAACTGTTTTTT.

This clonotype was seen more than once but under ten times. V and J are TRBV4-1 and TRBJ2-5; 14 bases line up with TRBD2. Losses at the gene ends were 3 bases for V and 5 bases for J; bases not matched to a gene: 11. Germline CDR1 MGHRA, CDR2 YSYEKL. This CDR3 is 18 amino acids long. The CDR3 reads CASSHSTGTSGSSETQYF. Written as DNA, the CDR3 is TGCGCCAGCAGCCACTCAACCGGGACTAGCGGGAGTAGTGAGACCCAGTACTTC.

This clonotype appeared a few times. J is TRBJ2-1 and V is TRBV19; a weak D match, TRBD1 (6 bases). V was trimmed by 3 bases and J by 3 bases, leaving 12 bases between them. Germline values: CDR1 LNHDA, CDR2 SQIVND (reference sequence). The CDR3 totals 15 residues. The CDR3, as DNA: TGTGCCAGTAGTATTTTCGGACAGAACTACAATGAGCAGTTCTTC. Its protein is CASSIFGQNYNEQFF. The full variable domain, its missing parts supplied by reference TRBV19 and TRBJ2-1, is DGGITQSPKYLFRKEGQNVTLSCEQNLNHDAMYWYRQDPGQGLRLIYYSQIVNDFQKGDIAEGYSVSREKKESFPLTVTSAQKNPTAFYLCASSIFGQNYNEQFFGPGTRLTVL.

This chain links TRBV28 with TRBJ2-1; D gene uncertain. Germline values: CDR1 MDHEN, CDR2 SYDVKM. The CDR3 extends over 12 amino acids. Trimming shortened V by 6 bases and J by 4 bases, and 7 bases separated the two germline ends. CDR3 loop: CASSSWYNEQFF. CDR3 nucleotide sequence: TGTGCCAGCAGCTCGTGGTACAATGAGCAGTTCTTC.

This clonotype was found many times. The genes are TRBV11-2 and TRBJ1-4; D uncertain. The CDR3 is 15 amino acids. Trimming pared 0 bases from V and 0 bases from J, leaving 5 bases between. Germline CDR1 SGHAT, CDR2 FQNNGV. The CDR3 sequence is CASSLEAATNEKLFF. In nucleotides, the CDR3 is TGTGCCAGCAGCTTAGAGGCTGCAACTAATGAAAAACTGTTTTTT.

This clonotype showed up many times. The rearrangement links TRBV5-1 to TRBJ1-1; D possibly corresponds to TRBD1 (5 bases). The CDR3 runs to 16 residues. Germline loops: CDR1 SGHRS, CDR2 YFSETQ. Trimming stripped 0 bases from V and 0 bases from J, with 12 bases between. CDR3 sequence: CASSLARDSLNTEAFF. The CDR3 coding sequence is TGCGCCAGCAGCTTGGCCCGAGACAGTCTGAACACTGAAGCTTTCTTT.